The rows below give T cell receptor beta chains drawn from one sample of a study of response to subunit inactivated influenza vaccine. TCRdb processed the RT-PCR reads anew with MiXCR; each CDR3 protein has one entry. There are about 540,000 distinct CDR3 sequences in the sample; roughly 23% occur only once, and about 2.8% lies in the top ten. These same records also appear under a second study, on T cells expressing NK-cell markers.

The sequencing here drew on CD4+ T cells sorted from PBMCs, taken 12 days after vaccination. These receptors came from a man in his fifties who received an inactivated influenza vaccine. Both conserved end residues are part of each CDR3. D genes are given only for firm matches. Clone size is not always given. Where it is, it says once, few, many or a class for expanded clones.

>TRBV7-2|TRBJ2-1|.|14|.
CASSPPPGNNEQFF
TGTGCCAGCAGCCCCCCCCCAGGGAACAATGAGCAGTTCTTC
>TRBV5-1|TRBJ2-6|.|15|.
CASSPRYSGANVLTF
TGCGCCAGCAGCCCCCGGTACTCTGGGGCCAACGTCCTGACTTTC
>TRBV20-1|TRBJ2-5|.|14|many
CSARSIRTKETQYF
TGCAGTGCTAGATCAATCCGGACTAAAGAGACCCAGTACTTC
>TRBV5-1|TRBJ2-3|TRBD2|15|.
CASSAGTSEADTQYF
TGCGCCAGCAGCGCCGGGACTAGCGAGGCAGATACGCAGTATTTT
>TRBV30|TRBJ2-5|.|12|.
CAWSTRRETQYF
TGTGCCTGGAGTACGCGCCGGGAGACCCAGTACTTC
>TRBV28|TRBJ2-7|.|16|few
CASSPSAGRSIYEQYF
TGTGCCAGCAGCCCCAGCGCGGGAAGGTCGATTTACGAGCAGTACTTC
>TRBV5-1|TRBJ2-1|.|16|.
CASYTGHASSYNEQFF
TGCGCCAGCTATACCGGACACGCGAGCTCCTACAATGAGCAGTTCTTC
>TRBV29-1|TRBJ2-1|TRBD1|12|few
CSAAGTGIEQFF
TGCAGCGCTGCCGGGACAGGGATTGAGCAGTTCTTC
>TRBV7-2|TRBJ2-7|TRBD1|13|.
CASSLGTGRGQYF
TGTGCCAGCAGCTTAGGGACAGGGAGAGGGCAGTACTTC
>TRBV20-1|TRBJ1-1|.|10|many
CSARETEGFF
TGCAGTGCTAGAGAGACGGAGGGGTTCTTT
>TRBV6-1|TRBJ2-6|.|15|few
CASSDQGLGANVLTF
TGTGCCAGCAGTGACCAGGGTTTGGGGGCCAACGTCCTGACTTTC
>TRBV11-2|TRBJ2-3|.|14|few
CASRFRDSTDTQYF
TGTGCCAGCAGGTTTCGGGACAGCACAGATACGCAGTATTTT
>TRBV20-1|TRBJ2-3|.|14|few
CSALGPGGPDTQYF
TGCAGTGCCCTAGGTCCCGGCGGGCCAGATACGCAGTATTTT
>TRBV7-8|TRBJ2-1|.|18|.
CASSPRLSGNLYYNEQFF
TGTGCCAGCAGCCCCCGATTATCAGGAAATTTGTACTACAATGAGCAGTTCTTC
>TRBV10-3|TRBJ2-1|TRBD2|17|few
CAIKRTSGGPLYNEQFF
TGTGCCATCAAGCGGACTAGCGGGGGCCCCCTCTACAATGAGCAGTTCTTC
>TRBV7-8|TRBJ2-3|TRBD2|13|.
CASRRGGRLTQYF
TGTGCCAGCAGGCGGGGGGGCAGATTGACGCAGTATTTT
>TRBV27|TRBJ1-1|.|16|few
CASSLLGRGKRAEAFF
TGTGCCAGCAGTTTATTAGGACGGGGGAAAAGGGCTGAAGCTTTCTTT
>TRBV6-2/TRBV6-3|TRBJ1-5|.|13|.
CASTKGTNQPQHF
TGTGCCAGCACTAAGGGTACAAATCAGCCCCAGCATTTT
>TRBV6-5|TRBJ1-2|TRBD1|16|.
CASSYSVNEGAEGYTF
TGTGCCAGCAGTTACTCAGTAAATGAGGGGGCTGAGGGCTACACCTTC
>TRBV4-3|TRBJ2-3|.|16|.
CASSQVGRASTDTQYF
TGCGCCAGCAGCCAAGTGGGCAGGGCAAGCACAGATACGCAGTATTTT
>TRBV5-1|TRBJ2-3|TRBD2|16|few
CASSLGPGLDTDTQYF
TGCGCCAGCAGCTTGGGTCCGGGACTAGACACAGATACGCAGTATTTT
>TRBV4-3|TRBJ2-7|.|9|.
CASQYEQYF
TGCGCCAGCCAGTACGAGCAGTACTTC
>TRBV4-3|TRBJ2-7|TRBD1|17|.
CASSQDVRTGGRYEQYF
TGCGCCAGCAGCCAAGATGTGAGGACAGGGGGTCGGTACGAGCAGTACTTC
>TRBV7-2|TRBJ2-1|.|13|.
CASSLVRVGEQFF
TGTGCCAGCAGCTTAGTCCGGGTGGGTGAGCAGTTCTTC
>TRBV28|TRBJ2-3|.|13|few
CASSHGSTDTQYF
TGTGCCAGCAGTCACGGAAGCACAGATACGCAGTATTTT
>TRBV3-1|TRBJ2-5|.|14|many
CASSQDQRTETQYF
TGTGCCAGCAGCCAAGATCAAAGGACAGAGACCCAGTACTTC
>TRBV21-1|TRBJ2-1|.|15|few
CASSDSGRGWSEQFF
TGTGCCAGCAGCGATAGTGGGAGGGGATGGAGTGAGCAGTTCTTC
>TRBV18|TRBJ2-1|.|14|few
CASSPRMIYNEQFF
TGTGCCAGCTCACCACGAATGATTTACAATGAGCAGTTCTTC
>TRBV7-2|TRBJ1-2|TRBD1|13|.
CASRDGQGFGYTF
TGTGCCAGCAGGGACGGACAGGGATTTGGCTACACCTTC
>TRBV6-1|TRBJ2-3|.|13|few
CASTSGYTDTQYF
TGTGCCAGCACGAGCGGCTACACAGATACGCAGTATTTT
>TRBV5-8|TRBJ2-5|.|13|.
CASSLEEFGTQYF
TGTGCCAGCAGCTTGGAAGAGTTTGGGACCCAGTACTTC
>TRBV3-1|TRBJ2-3|.|11|.
CASSVNREQYF
TGTGCCAGCAGCGTCAACCGGGAGCAGTATTTT
>TRBV18|TRBJ2-5|.|15|.
CASSPRRGIRGAQYF
TGTGCCAGCTCACCAAGACGCGGGATCCGCGGGGCCCAGTACTTC
>TRBV5-1|TRBJ2-1|.|12|.
CASRLGRGEQFF
TGCGCCAGCAGACTGGGAAGGGGTGAGCAGTTCTTC
>TRBV6-2/TRBV6-3|TRBJ2-1|TRBD1|16|few
CASGSLKGQGRNEQFF
TGTGCCAGCGGGAGTCTCAAGGGACAGGGGCGAAATGAGCAGTTCTTC
>TRBV20-1|TRBJ2-2|.|14|.
CSAESSLNTGELFF
TGCAGTGCTGAGAGTTCCTTGAACACCGGGGAGCTGTTTTTT
>TRBV2|TRBJ1-1|.|10|few
CAIENTEAFF
TGTGCTATTGAGAACACTGAAGCTTTCTTT
>TRBV20-1|TRBJ2-7|.|15|.
CSARDGAGPSYEQYF
TGCAGTGCTAGAGATGGAGCAGGGCCCTCCTACGAGCAGTACTTC
>TRBV7-6|TRBJ2-3|.|16|many
CASSRGGDRRTDTQYF
TGTGCCAGCAGCCGAGGAGGGGACCGACGCACAGATACGCAGTATTTT
>TRBV23-1|TRBJ2-2|.|19|few
CASSQAGTGPLFDTGELFF
TGCGCCAGCAGTCAAGCCGGGACGGGCCCTCTTTTTGACACCGGGGAGCTGTTTTTT
>TRBV12-3/TRBV12-4|TRBJ1-1|.|14|.
CASSFSGPNTEAFF
TGTGCCAGCAGTTTTTCTGGCCCGAACACTGAAGCTTTCTTT
>TRBV6-5|TRBJ2-1|TRBD1|17|few
CASSYPTTDRVNNEQFF
TGTGCCAGCAGTTACCCCACCACGGACAGGGTGAACAATGAGCAGTTCTTC
>TRBV5-1|TRBJ1-1|.|15|.
CASSLVSGGDTEAFF
TGCGCCAGCAGCTTGGTTTCAGGAGGGGACACTGAAGCTTTCTTT
>TRBV10-3|TRBJ2-5|TRBD2|13|few
CAIRGTSGETQYF
TGTGCCATCAGAGGGACTAGCGGGGAGACCCAGTACTTC
>TRBV20-1|TRBJ2-7|TRBD2|14|few
CSVMTSGRAYEQYF
TGCAGTGTTATGACTAGCGGGAGGGCCTACGAGCAGTACTTC
>TRBV7-2|TRBJ1-1|TRBD1|15|few
CASSQQGAHRAEAFF
TGTGCCAGCAGCCAACAGGGGGCGCATAGGGCTGAAGCTTTCTTT
>TRBV6-1|TRBJ2-4|TRBD1|18|.
CASSLGQGGTLAKNIQYF
TGTGCCAGCAGCCTGGGACAGGGAGGGACCTTAGCCAAAAACATTCAGTACTTC
>TRBV12-3/TRBV12-4|TRBJ1-5|.|17|few
CASSLEGSGLGNQPQHF
TGTGCCAGCAGTTTAGAGGGGTCAGGGCTCGGCAATCAGCCCCAGCATTTT
>TRBV29-1|TRBJ1-5|TRBD1|15|many
CSVALGTGSNQPQHF
TGCAGCGTTGCCCTTGGGACAGGCAGCAATCAGCCCCAGCATTTT
>TRBV20-1|TRBJ1-2|.|15|few
CSAPRPGPRTSGYTF
TGCAGTGCTCCCCGGCCGGGACCAAGGACCTCTGGCTACACCTTC
>TRBV20-1|TRBJ2-3|.|16|many
CSASESGRGITDTQYF
TGCAGTGCTAGTGAGAGCGGGCGAGGAATCACAGATACGCAGTATTTT
>TRBV24-1|TRBJ1-5|.|13|.
CATSEGTNQPQHF
TGTGCCACCAGTGAAGGGACCAATCAGCCCCAGCATTTT